This T cell receptor beta chain was documented in a study of glioma-infiltrating T cells after dendritic cell vaccination. Study as a whole: Dendritic cell vaccine was injected intradermally three times, biweekly.

Before vaccination, two weeks after the third vaccination, and at progression, PBMC were collected. The immunoSEQ assay amplified TCRB CDR3 from up to 2 ug DNA. The data were produced by immunoSEQ multiplex PCR, yet TCRdb's version contains in-frame clones alone and is incomplete. The repertoire consists of about 49,000 clones, with 85% to 90% occurring once and the leading ten covering about an eighth. The germline V gene encodes CDR1 SGHRS and CDR2 YFSETQ. Trimming left V 1 base short and J 1 base short, with 7 bases between. The CDR3 runs 14 residues. The chain has TRBV5-1 and TRBJ2-3; D is ambiguous. The sample here was blood, taken before dendritic cell vaccination. This receptor was taken from a human donor with glioblastoma. The chain's CDR3 is CASSLPAGTDTQYF. Written as DNA, the CDR3 is TGCGCCAGCAGCTTGCCCGCAGGCACAGATACGCAGTATTTT.